One sample yielded the 21 T cell receptor beta chains listed below, sequenced in a study of T cell repertoires in cytomegalovirus infection. TCRdb used MiXCR to reprocess the reads, holding one entry per CDR3 protein. Among about 37,000 distinct CDR3 sequences listed, about 48% were seen once. Their cognate antigens are unknown. The starting material was CD8+ T cells from cultured PBMCs, obtained from culture after CMV antigen stimulation. These receptors all stem from a human donor in good health (CMV status not recorded). Some clones in this sample may be carry-over from other donors' samples.

This chain joins TRBV27 and TRBJ2-1; 11 positions match TRBD1. The trim removed 4 bases at V and 7 bases at J, leaving 3 bases unmatched. Germline V CDR1 and CDR2: MNHEY, SMNVEV (reference sequence). This CDR3 is 14 amino acids long. CDR3 residues: CASSSGTGGNEQFF. The CDR3 DNA reads as TGTGCCAGCAGTTCTGGGACAGGGGGGAATGAGCAGTTCTTC.

This clonotype occurred many times. V and J are TRBV27 and TRBJ2-1, with D unclear. This CDR3 is built from 15 residues. From germline, CDR1 is MNHEY and CDR2 SMNVEV (reference sequence). V dropped 6 bases and J dropped 5 bases, with 17 bases sitting between them. This CDR3 reads CASSLGSLPHNEQFF. In DNA, the CDR3 is TGTGCCAGCAGCCTCGGGTCCCTACCTCACAATGAGCAGTTCTTC.

The chain joins TRBV7-2 to TRBJ2-7; 7 bases are a match to TRBD1. V trimming: 4 bases; J trimming: 3 bases; junction bases outside the gene matches: 18. CDR3 size: 18 residues. CDR1 and CDR2 (germline): SGHTA, FQGNSA. The CDR3 spells CASSSNTPGTVLFYEQYF. In DNA, the CDR3 is TGTGCCAGCAGCTCGAATACTCCCGGGACAGTACTATTCTACGAGCAGTACTTC. Full variable domain (missing parts from reference TRBV7-2 and TRBJ2-7): GAGVSQSPSNKVTEKGKDVELRCDPISGHTALYWYRQSLGQGLEFLIYFQGNSAPDKSGLPSDRFSAERTGGSVSTLTIQRTQQEDSAVYLCASSSNTPGTVLFYEQYFGPGTRLTVT.

This clonotype was counted between two and nine times. This rearrangement joins TRBV7-6 to TRBJ2-5; 7 bases map to TRBD1. The V gene end was trimmed by 0 bases and the J gene end by 4 bases; junction bases not matched to a gene: 2. From germline, CDR1 is SGHVS and CDR2 FNYEAQ. The CDR3 extends over 14 amino acids. CDR3 region: CASSLAGGPETQYF. DNA of the CDR3: TGTGCCAGCAGCTTAGCAGGGGGCCCAGAGACCCAGTACTTC. Filled out from reference TRBV7-6 and TRBJ2-5, the complete variable domain reads GAGVSQSPRYKVTKRGQDVALRCDPISGHVSLYWYRQALGQGPEFLTYFNYEAQQDKSGLPNDRFSAERPEGSISTLTIQRTEQRDSAMYRCASSLAGGPETQYFGPGTRLLVL.

This clonotype showed up just once. The genes are TRBV6-6 and TRBJ1-2; perhaps TRBD1 as D (5 bases). The V end was cut by 0 bases, the J end by 4 bases, with 24 bases between. This CDR3 contains 19 residues. From germline, CDR1 is MNHNY and CDR2 SVGAGI (reference sequence). The CDR3 loop is CASSYSLPLGGRAGYGYTF. CDR3 coding DNA: TGTGCCAGCAGTTACTCCCTACCGCTCGGGGGTCGGGCGGGCTATGGCTACACCTTC.

This chain links TRBV11-1 with TRBJ1-1; the D gene is possibly TRBD1 (6 bases). Trimming left V 0 bases short and J 3 bases short, with 11 bases between. The CDR3 covers 15 residues. Germline lookup yields CDR1 SGHAT and CDR2 FQDESV (reference sequence). CDR3 in amino acids: CASSLAPDSYTEAFF. As DNA, the CDR3 is TGTGCCAGCAGCTTAGCCCCGGACAGTTACACTGAAGCTTTCTTT.

This clonotype has only a few counts. The gene calls are TRBV5-4 and TRBJ2-3; 9 positions match TRBD2. V shed 4 bases and J 5 bases; nucleotides not matched to a gene: 8. The germline gives CDR1 SGHNT, CDR2 YYREEE (reference sequence). The CDR3 covers 15 residues. The CDR3 loop is CASSPRRGGGDTQYF. Here the CDR3 DNA reads TGTGCCAGCAGCCCAAGGCGGGGGGGTGGAGATACGCAGTATTTT.

The chain carries TRBV6-1 and TRBJ1-2, with D possibly matching TRBD1 (6 bases). Trimming removed 2 bases at V and 2 bases at J, with 15 bases between. CDR3 length equals 16 residues. The germline V gene has CDR1 MNHNS and CDR2 SASEGT. The CDR3 DNA reads TGTGCCAGCAGTGAAACCTGGACAGCTCGGAACTATGGCTACACCTTC. Protein: CASSETWTARNYGYTF.

This sequence joins TRBV7-3 and TRBJ2-3; perhaps TRBD1 as D (5 bases). The V end was cut by 3 bases, the J end by 4 bases, with 20 bases between. Looked up from germline, CDR1 is SGHTA and CDR2 is FQGTGA. The CDR3 is 17 residues long. The CDR3 coding sequence is TGTGCCAGCAGCTTCGCCCCCCCTGGGGCCGAAGCAGATACGCAGTATTTT. Translating gives CASSFAPPGAEADTQYF.

The V gene is TRBV6-5, the J gene TRBJ1-3, with TRBD1 as a possible D gene (5 bases). Germline lookup yields CDR1 MNHEY and CDR2 SVGAGI. The CDR3 sequence is 15 residues long. V dropped 6 bases and J dropped 7 bases, with 19 bases sitting between them. Here the CDR3 reads CASSPNRDRPNTIYF. Here the CDR3 DNA reads TGTGCCAGCAGCCCCAACCGGGACCGGCCTAACACCATATATTTT.

This clonotype was counted a few times. The rearrangement uses TRBV12-3 or TRBV12-4 and TRBJ2-2; D is ambiguous. Trimming removed 3 bases from V and 0 bases from J, with 17 bases in between. The CDR3 is 18 residues long. As DNA, the CDR3 is TGTGCCAGCAGTTTTAGTCCAAGGCAGGCCGCGAACACCGGGGAGCTGTTTTTT. Protein sequence: CASSFSPRQAANTGELFF.

The chain employs TRBV19 and TRBJ1-1, with D possibly being TRBD1 (5 bases). Germline CDR1 LNHDA, CDR2 SQIVND (reference sequence). V shed 10 bases and J shed 5 bases, with 20 bases lying between them. The CDR3 spans 14 residues. The CDR3 sequence is CATRVRAPGTEAFF. In nucleotides, the CDR3 is TGTGCCACTCGAGTGAGGGCGCCAGGGACTGAAGCTTTCTTT.

This clonotype was seen once. This chain links TRBV27 with TRBJ2-7, with 10 bases identical to TRBD1. The V segment lost 2 bases and the J segment 3 bases; nucleotides outside the gene matches: 10. This CDR3 region has 17 residues. Germline values: CDR1 MNHEY, CDR2 SMNVEV (reference sequence). The CDR3 DNA follows: TGTGCCAGCAGTTTAGACAGGGGGCTGCGGCTAATCTACGAGCAGTACTTC. It translates to CASSLDRGLRLIYEQYF.

This clonotype came up a few times. The V call is TRBV12-5, the J call TRBJ1-2; D not resolved. With 0 bases removed from V and 2 bases from J, the gap between germline ends came to 10 bases. Germline V lookup: CDR1 LGHNT, CDR2 FRNRAP. The length of the CDR3 is 15 residues. CDR3 in DNA: TGTGCTAGTGGTTTGGTAGTTCCGGGGAACTATGGCTACACCTTC. Its translation is CASGLVVPGNYGYTF.

The chain links TRBV7-2 to TRBJ1-1; 7 bases are shared with TRBD1. Germline trimming cut 5 bases from V and 4 bases from J; bases unmatched to any gene: 7. The germline gives CDR1 SGHTA, CDR2 FQGNSA. The CDR3 sequence is 14 residues long. The CDR3 coding sequence is TGTGCCAGCAGCGACAGGGTCTGGAGCACTGAAGCTTTCTTT. Translated, it gives CASSDRVWSTEAFF.

The chain carries TRBV29-1 and TRBJ1-1; TRBD1 matches 7 bases. This CDR3 region has 13 residues. Per the germline V gene, CDR1 is SQVTM and CDR2 is ANQGSEA. The J segment lost 2 bases and the V segment lost 5 bases, leaving 5 bases of the junction unmatched. The CDR3 reads CSVPGGLNTEAFF. In nucleotides, the CDR3 is TGCAGCGTTCCAGGGGGGCTAAACACTGAAGCTTTCTTT.

The rearrangement joins TRBV11-2 to TRBJ2-4; perhaps TRBD1 as D (6 bases). Trimming removed 5 bases at V and 6 bases at J, with 17 bases between. This CDR3 is 15 amino acids long. Germline CDR1 SGHAT, CDR2 FQNNGV. CDR3 in DNA: TGTGCCAGCAGCCCGATACAGGGAGAGAGAAACATTCAGTACTTC. Translated: CASSPIQGERNIQYF.

The gene calls are TRBV10-3 and TRBJ2-5; TRBD1 matches at 7 bases. The CDR3 is made up of 16 amino acids. V shed 4 bases, J shed 5 bases, and the junction held 13 bases outside the gene matches. The germline CDR1 and CDR2 sequences are ENHRY and SYGVKD. Here the CDR3 DNA reads TGTGCCATCAGTGTCGGAAGGGACAGTAGTTCGGAGACCCAGTACTTC. Protein product: CAISVGRDSSSETQYF.

This clonotype was detected only a few times. The rearrangement joins TRBV27 to TRBJ2-7, with D perhaps given as TRBD1 or TRBD2 (5 bases each). V was trimmed by 6 bases and J by 0 bases, leaving 18 bases between them. Per germline, CDR1 MNHEY and CDR2 SMNVEV (reference sequence). The CDR3 sequence is 16 residues long. CDR3 DNA: TGTGCCAGCAGCCTTACCGGGACCTCCGGCTCCTACGAGCAGTACTTC. Encoded protein: CASSLTGTSGSYEQYF.

Regarding this clonotype: The junction differs from germline at one of its ends, possibly a read error. The V gene is TRBV11-2, the J gene TRBJ2-2; D call uncertain. The V gene's germline CDR1 is SGHAT and CDR2 FQNNGV. The CDR3 sequence is 13 residues long. The CDR3: CASSSERQEYSIF. CDR3 sequence (DNA): TGTGCCAGCAGTTCAGAACGACAAGAGTATTCGATTTTT.

Many counts were recorded for this clonotype. This chain uses TRBV19 with TRBJ2-3, with TRBD1 as a possible D gene (5 bases). This CDR3 has 16 residues. Germline-derived CDR1 and CDR2 are LNHDA and SQIVND (reference sequence). Trimming left V 3 bases short and J 0 bases short, with 13 bases between. The CDR3: CASSIYRQYSTDTQYF. The CDR3 bases are TGTGCCAGTAGTATTTATAGACAGTATAGCACAGATACGCAGTATTTT.